This T cell receptor (beta chain) was retrieved from a study of T cell changes during pregnancy in multiple sclerosis. The data were produced by immunoSEQ multiplex PCR, yet TCRdb's version contains in-frame clones alone and is incomplete. This repertoire shows 95,000 to 150,000 clones, approximately 94% found once; its top ten account for less than 7.5%. The CDR3 is made up of 15 amino acids. Trimming shortened V by 0 bases and J by 4 bases, and 13 bases separated the two germline ends. Germline V gene lookup returns CDR1 SGHRS and CDR2 YFSETQ. The genes are TRBV5-1 and TRBJ1-2, with a possible D match to TRBD1 (6 bases). The source of this sequence is a female donor with multiple sclerosis, enrolled in a pregnancy study. The input for sequencing was peripheral blood, taken before pregnancy. In DNA, the CDR3 is TGCGCCAGCAGCTTGGAACAGGGAGAAATCTATGGCTACACCTTC. Protein: CASSLEQGEIYGYTF.